This TCR beta chain was identified in a study of radiotherapy plus CTLA-4 blockade in lung cancer. The wider study: Objective responses were observed in 15% to 20% of patients, and disease control was achieved by over 30%.

With respect to this clone: Antigen unknown.

Chemo-refractory metastatic non-small-cell lung cancer patients received focal radiation with ipilimumab CTLA-4 blockade. V gave up 3 bases and J gave up 5 bases; unmatched junction bases: 2. The germline CDR1 and CDR2 sequences are SGHNT and YYREEE (reference sequence). The CDR3 contains 14 residues. Clones were read by immunoSEQ multiplex PCR, and TCRdb kept only the in-frame ones, dropping some. The table has some 60,000 clones, 77% seen once. Study outcomes and limitations: Once radiotherapy plus ipilimumab had been given, TCR clones derived from tumor expanded in blood.

Sequenced material: peripheral blood, taken from a patient treated with radiotherapy plus ipilimumab. This chain joins TRBV5-4 and TRBJ2-2; 9 nucleotides line up with TRBD2. This clonotype was sampled from a human donor with non-small cell lung cancer who had a partial response to radiotherapy plus ipilimumab. The CDR3 nucleotides read TGTGCCAGCAGCTCGCGGGGGGGGACCGGGGAGCTGTTTTTT. Translation gives CASSSRGGTGELFF.